The source of this T cell receptor beta chain is a study of blood T cell repertoires in COVID-19. Per the original data handling: Scientists estimated how many nucleated cells there were by amplifying reference gene primers. The repertoire was sequenced with immunoSEQ multiplex PCR; TCRdb's copy has only in-frame clones and lacks some. The V and J calls and clone size come from that table; D and trimming were worked out from the DNA. The sample records 45,000 or so clones, roughly 82% being singletons. This clone was seen more than once but under ten times. From germline, CDR1 is LGHNA and CDR2 YNFKEQ. The CDR3 has 17 residues. V gave up 1 base and J gave up 5 bases; unmatched junction bases: 12.

The sequence came from a human donor in a cohort sampled during active COVID-19. The sample was peripheral blood. The rearrangement joins TRBV4-2 to TRBJ2-7, with 9 nucleotides matching TRBD2. Here the CDR3 DNA reads TGTGCCAGCAGCCAAGGAGAAGGCGGGAGGGCCTGGGACGAGCAGTACTTC. This sequence encodes CASSQGEGGRAWDEQYF.